This T cell receptor beta chain comes out of a study of T cell repertoires in cytomegalovirus infection. Many counts were recorded for this clonotype. Germline V gene lookup returns CDR1 MNHEY and CDR2 SVGEGT. The CDR3 has 14 residues. V was cut by 5 bases and J by 4 bases, with 14 bases left in between. TCRdb independently ran MiXCR on the reads; one entry per CDR3 protein. This sample has under 95,000 distinct CDR3 sequences, with about 4% found just once. The sample was PBMCs. V gene TRBV6-2 or TRBV6-3 combines with J gene TRBJ2-5; D tentatively reads TRBD1 or TRBD2 (6 bases each). The source is a human donor in good health (CMV status not recorded). Some clones in this sample may be carry-over from other donors' samples. In DNA, the CDR3 is TGTGCCAGCAGTGCCATCACGGGGGCAGAGACCCAGTACTTC. This encodes CASSAITGAETQYF.